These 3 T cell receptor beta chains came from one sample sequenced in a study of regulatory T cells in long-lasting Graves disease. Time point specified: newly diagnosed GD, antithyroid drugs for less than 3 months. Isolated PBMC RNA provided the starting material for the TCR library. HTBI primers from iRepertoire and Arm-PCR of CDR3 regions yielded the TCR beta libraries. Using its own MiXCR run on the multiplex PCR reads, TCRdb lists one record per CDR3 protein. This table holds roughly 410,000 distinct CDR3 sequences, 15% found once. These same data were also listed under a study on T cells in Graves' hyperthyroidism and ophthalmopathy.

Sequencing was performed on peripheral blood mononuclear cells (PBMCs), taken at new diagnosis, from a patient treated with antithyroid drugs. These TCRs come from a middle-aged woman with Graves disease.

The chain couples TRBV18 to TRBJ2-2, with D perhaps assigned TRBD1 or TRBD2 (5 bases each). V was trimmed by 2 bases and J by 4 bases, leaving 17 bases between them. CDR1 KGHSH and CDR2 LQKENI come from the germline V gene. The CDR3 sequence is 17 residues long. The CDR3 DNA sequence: TGTGCCAGCTCACCAAGACAGCGGATCGGGGTCACCGGGGAGCTGTTTTTT. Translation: CASSPRQRIGVTGELFF.

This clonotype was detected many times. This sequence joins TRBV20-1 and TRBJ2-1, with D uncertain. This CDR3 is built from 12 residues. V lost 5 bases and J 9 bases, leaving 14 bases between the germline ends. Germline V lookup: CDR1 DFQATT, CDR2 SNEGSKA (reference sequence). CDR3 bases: TGCAGTGCTCCTAGACCCCTCGGTGAGCAGTTCTTC. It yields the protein CSAPRPLGEQFF.

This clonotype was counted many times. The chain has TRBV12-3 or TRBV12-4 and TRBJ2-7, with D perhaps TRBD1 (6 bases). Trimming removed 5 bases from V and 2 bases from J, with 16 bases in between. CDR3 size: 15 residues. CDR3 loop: CASSLGAGAPYEQYF. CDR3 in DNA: TGTGCCAGCAGTCTGGGGGCAGGGGCCCCCTACGAGCAGTACTTC.